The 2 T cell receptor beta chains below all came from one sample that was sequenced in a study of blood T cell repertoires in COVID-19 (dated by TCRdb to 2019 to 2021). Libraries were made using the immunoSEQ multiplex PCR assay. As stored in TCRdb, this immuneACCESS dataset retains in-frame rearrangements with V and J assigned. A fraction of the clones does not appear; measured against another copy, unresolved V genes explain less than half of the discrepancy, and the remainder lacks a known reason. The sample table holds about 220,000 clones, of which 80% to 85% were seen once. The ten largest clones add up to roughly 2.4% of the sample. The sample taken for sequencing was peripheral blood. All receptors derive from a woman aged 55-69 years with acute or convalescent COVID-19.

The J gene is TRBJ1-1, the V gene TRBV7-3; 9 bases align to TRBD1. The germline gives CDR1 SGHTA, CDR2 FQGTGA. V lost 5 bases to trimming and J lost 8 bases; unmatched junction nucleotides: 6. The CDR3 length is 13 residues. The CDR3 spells CASSLLGTGEAFF. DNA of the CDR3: TGTGCCAGCAGCCTCCTTGGGACAGGGGAAGCTTTCTTT.

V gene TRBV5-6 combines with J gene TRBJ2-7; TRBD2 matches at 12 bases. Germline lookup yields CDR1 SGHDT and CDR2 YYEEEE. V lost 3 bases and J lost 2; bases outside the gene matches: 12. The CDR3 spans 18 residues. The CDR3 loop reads CASSSGLAGLLVAYEQYF. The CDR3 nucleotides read TGTGCCAGCAGCTCCGGACTAGCGGGGTTGCTTGTGGCCTACGAGCAGTACTTC.